This record covers a single T cell receptor beta chain. This record belongs to a study of blood T cell repertoires in COVID-19. Study-level background: Some COVID-19 samples were acute and others convalescent; all came from the United States, Italy and Spain.

Profiled with immunoSEQ multiplex PCR; TCRdb holds only in-frame clones, not every one. The repertoire holds approximately 240,000 clones, with under 85% as singletons. The TCR was taken from a woman between 35 and 50 years old with active or convalescent COVID-19. The sample taken for sequencing was peripheral blood.

The DNA of the CDR3 is TGTGCCAGCAGCCAGGAGGAGGGGACCCAGTACTTC. Its translation is CASSQEEGTQYF. The chain is built from TRBV3-1 (or the pseudogene TRBV3-2) and TRBJ2-5, with D maybe TRBD2 (6 bases). CDR3 size: 12 residues. V lost 3 bases, J lost 7 bases, and 9 bases lay in between. Germline assignment: CDR1 LGHDT and CDR2 YNNKEL (reference sequence).